This T cell receptor beta chain was recovered during a study of graft-versus-host responses after intestinal transplantation. At the level of the study: Induction using anti-thymocyte globulin, followed by tacrolimus and steroids for two to four years, was given to all recipients. Overall study findings and caveats: GvH clones were identified in recipient marrow, with some first appearing in ileum or blood.

This table comes from immunoSEQ multiplex PCR, and its TCRdb copy is limited to in-frame clones, with some not included. The table has around 100,000 clones, 75% to 95% seen once. About this clone: The antigen is undetermined.

Trimming removed 5 bases from V and 0 bases from J, with 11 bases in between. The CDR3 runs to 15 residues. The V gene's germline CDR1 is SNHLY and CDR2 FYNNEI. The TCR was taken from a human donor who was the organ donor for an intestinal transplant. This sample comprised unstimulated CD4+ T cells sorted from spleen or lymph node cells, obtained before transplant. The chain recombines TRBV2 with TRBJ2-1; the D gene is possibly TRBD1 (6 bases). CDR3 DNA: TGTGCCAGCAGTCGCCGGGACACCTCCTACAATGAGCAGTTCTTC. Its translation is CASSRRDTSYNEQFF. The full variable domain, with the rest looked up from reference TRBV2 and TRBJ2-1, is EPEVTQTPSHQVTQMGQEVILRCVPISNHLYFYWYRQILGQKVEFLVSFYNNEISEKSEIFDDQFSVERPDGSNFTLKIRSTKLEDSAMYFCASSRRDTSYNEQFFGPGTRLTVL.